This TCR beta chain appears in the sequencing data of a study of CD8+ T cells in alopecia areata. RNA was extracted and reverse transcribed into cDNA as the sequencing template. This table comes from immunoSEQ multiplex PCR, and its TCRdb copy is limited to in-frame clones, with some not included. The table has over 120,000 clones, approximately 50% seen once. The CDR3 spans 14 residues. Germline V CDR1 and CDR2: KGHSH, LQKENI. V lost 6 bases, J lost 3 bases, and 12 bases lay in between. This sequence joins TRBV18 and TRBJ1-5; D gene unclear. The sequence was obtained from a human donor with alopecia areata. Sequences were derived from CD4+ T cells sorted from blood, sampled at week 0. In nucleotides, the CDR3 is TGTGCCAGCTCTCCAGCAGTGAACAATCAGCCCCAGCATTTT. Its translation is CASSPAVNNQPQHF.